The entry that follows covers one T cell receptor (beta chain) sequence. Its antigen remains unidentified. The data were obtained in a study of Ad26.COV2.S vaccination and SARS-CoV-2 variants. Study-level results: Breadth, reportedly substantial, characterized the spike-specific CD8+ and CD4+ T cell responses after vaccination.

Treatment in this sample: roughly 19 received Ad26.COV2.S at low or high dose, single or two shots; several received placebo; per-sample allocation not given. Sampling happened 63 days after the first vaccine or placebo injection. The method was immunoSEQ multiplex PCR; TCRdb's version includes in-frame clones alone and lacks a portion of them. Among around 400,000 clones listed, about 91% were seen once. The CDR3 has 15 amino acids. Per germline, CDR1 SGHDT and CDR2 YYEEEE. V was pared by 0 bases and J by 4 bases, with 4 bases of the junction left unmatched. The chain couples TRBV5-6 to TRBJ2-7, with 10 bases fitting TRBD2. The material was peripheral blood, obtained in a trial of Ad26.COV2.S vaccine versus placebo. The origin of this receptor is a person between 18 and 65 years old who received the Ad26.COV2.S COVID-19 vaccine or a placebo. In DNA, the CDR3 is TGTGCCAGCAGCTTGGTTGGTAGCGGGGGGTACGAGCAGTACTTC. Its protein product is CASSLVGSGGYEQYF.